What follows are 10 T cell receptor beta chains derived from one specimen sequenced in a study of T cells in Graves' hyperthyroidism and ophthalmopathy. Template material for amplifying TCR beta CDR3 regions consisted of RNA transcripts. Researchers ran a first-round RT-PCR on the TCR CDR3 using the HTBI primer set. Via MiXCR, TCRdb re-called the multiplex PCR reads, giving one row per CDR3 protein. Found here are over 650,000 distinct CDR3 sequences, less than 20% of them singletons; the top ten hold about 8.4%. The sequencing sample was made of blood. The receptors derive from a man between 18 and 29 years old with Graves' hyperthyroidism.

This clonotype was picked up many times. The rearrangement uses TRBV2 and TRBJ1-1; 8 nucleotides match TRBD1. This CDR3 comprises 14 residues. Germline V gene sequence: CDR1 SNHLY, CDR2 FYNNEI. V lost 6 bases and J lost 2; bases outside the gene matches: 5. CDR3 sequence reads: CASSRGRINTEAFF. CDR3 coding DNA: TGTGCCAGCAGCAGGGGGCGTATTAACACTGAAGCTTTCTTT.

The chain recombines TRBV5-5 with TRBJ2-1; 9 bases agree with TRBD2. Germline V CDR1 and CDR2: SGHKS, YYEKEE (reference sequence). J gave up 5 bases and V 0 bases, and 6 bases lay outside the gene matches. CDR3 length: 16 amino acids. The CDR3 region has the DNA TGTGCCAGCAGCTTGGGCCTAGCGGGAATTAACAATGAGCAGTTCTTC. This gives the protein CASSLGLAGINNEQFF.

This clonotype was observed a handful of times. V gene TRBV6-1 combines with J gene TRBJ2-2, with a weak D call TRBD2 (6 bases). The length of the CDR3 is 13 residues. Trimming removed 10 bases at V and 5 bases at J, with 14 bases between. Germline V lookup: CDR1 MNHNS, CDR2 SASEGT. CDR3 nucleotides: TGTGCCACCCTGGGGGGATATACCGGGGAGCTGTTTTTT. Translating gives CATLGGYTGELFF.

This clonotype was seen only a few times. CDR3 in amino acids: CASSPRASDEKLFF. The DNA of the CDR3 is TGCGCCAGCAGCCCTAGAGCGTCGGATGAAAAACTGTTTTTT. This chain joins TRBV4-3 and TRBJ1-4; no clear D gene. Between the trimmed V and J ends, which lost 4 bases and 6 bases, there was a span of 12 bases. CDR3 length: 14 residues. CDR1 LGHNA and CDR2 YSLEER come from the germline V gene.

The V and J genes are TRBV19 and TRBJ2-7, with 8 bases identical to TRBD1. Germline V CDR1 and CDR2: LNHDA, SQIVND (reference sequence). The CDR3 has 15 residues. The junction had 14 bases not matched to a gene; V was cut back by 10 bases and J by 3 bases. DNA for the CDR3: TGTGCCACCGCAGCGTCCGGGACAGGAAACTACGAGCAGTACTTC. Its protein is CATAASGTGNYEQYF.

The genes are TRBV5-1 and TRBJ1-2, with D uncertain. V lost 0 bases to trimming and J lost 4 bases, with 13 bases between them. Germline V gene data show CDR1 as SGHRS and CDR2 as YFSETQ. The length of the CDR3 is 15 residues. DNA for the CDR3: TGCGCCAGCAGCTTGGCCGCAGGAGTGAGCTATGGCTACACCTTC. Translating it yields CASSLAAGVSYGYTF. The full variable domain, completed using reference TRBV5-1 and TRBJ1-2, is KAGVTQTPRYLIKTRGQQVTLSCSPISGHRSVSWYQQTPGQGLQFLFEYFSETQRNKGNFPGRFSGRQFSNSRSEMNVSTLELGDSALYLCASSLAAGVSYGYTFGSGTRLTVV.

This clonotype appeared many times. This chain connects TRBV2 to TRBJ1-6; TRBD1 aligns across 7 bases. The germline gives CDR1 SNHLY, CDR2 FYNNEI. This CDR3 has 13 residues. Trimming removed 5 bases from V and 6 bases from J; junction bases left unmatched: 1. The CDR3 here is CASSRDSNSPLHF. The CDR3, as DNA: TGTGCCAGCAGTCGGGACAGTAATTCACCCCTCCACTTT.

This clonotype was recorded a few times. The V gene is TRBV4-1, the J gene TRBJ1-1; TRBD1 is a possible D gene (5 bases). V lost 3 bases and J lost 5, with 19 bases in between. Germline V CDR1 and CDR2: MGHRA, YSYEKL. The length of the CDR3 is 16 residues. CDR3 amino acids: CASSHPSSRAATEAFF. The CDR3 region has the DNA TGCGCCAGCAGCCACCCGTCCTCCAGGGCTGCAACTGAAGCTTTCTTT.

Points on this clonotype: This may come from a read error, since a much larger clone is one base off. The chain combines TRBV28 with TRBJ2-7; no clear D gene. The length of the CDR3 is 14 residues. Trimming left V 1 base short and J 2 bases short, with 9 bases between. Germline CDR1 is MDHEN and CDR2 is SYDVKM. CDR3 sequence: CASSLSIATYEQYF. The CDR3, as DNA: TGTGCCAGCAGTTTATCGATAGCCACCTACGAGCAGTACTTC.

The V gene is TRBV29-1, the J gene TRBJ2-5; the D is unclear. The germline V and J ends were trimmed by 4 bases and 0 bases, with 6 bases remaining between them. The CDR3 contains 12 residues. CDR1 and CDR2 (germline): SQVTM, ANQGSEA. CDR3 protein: CSVGAHQETQYF. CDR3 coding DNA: TGCAGCGTTGGGGCCCACCAAGAGACCCAGTACTTC.